The 3 T cell receptor beta chains reported below all come from one sample, sequenced in a study of T cells in Graves' hyperthyroidism and ophthalmopathy. Amplification of TCR beta CDR3 regions used RNA as the template. With the HTBI primer set, the TCR CDR3 went through a first round of RT-PCR. TCRdb redid the calling of the multiplex PCR reads with MiXCR, one entry per CDR3 protein. The sample holds about 270,000 distinct CDR3 sequences; about 20% are singletons and the top ten take around 60%. Sequencing used blood. These receptors all stem from a man aged 30-40 years with Graves' ophthalmopathy.

A few counts support this clonotype. The chain joins TRBV11-3 to TRBJ1-6, with D possibly being TRBD1 (5 bases). The germline V gene encodes CDR1 SGHNT and CDR2 YENEEA. The CDR3 is 17 residues long. With 3 bases removed from V and 8 bases from J, the gap between germline ends came to 20 bases. The CDR3 protein is CASSFGGGRQAHSPLHF. CDR3 coding DNA: TGTGCCAGCAGCTTCGGTGGGGGACGTCAAGCCCATTCACCCCTCCACTTT.

Ten or more counts support this clonotype. This chain connects TRBV20-1 to TRBJ2-1; D is ambiguous. CDR3 length: 13 amino acids. V lost 7 bases and J 8 bases, leaving 18 bases between the germline ends. Germline loops: CDR1 DFQATT, CDR2 SNEGSKA (reference sequence). This CDR3 reads CSVPAQLWDEQFF. CDR3 nucleotides: TGCAGTGTCCCGGCCCAGCTGTGGGATGAGCAGTTCTTC.

V and J are TRBV2 and TRBJ1-2; 11 bases map to TRBD1. This CDR3 has 17 amino acids. Trimming cost V 1 base and J 3 bases; bases outside gene matches: 7. In germline, CDR1 is SNHLY, CDR2 FYNNEI. CDR3 nucleotide sequence: TGTGCCAGCAGTGAAGGGAGGACAGGGGGCGCGTACTATGGCTACACCTTC. Translating it yields CASSEGRTGGAYYGYTF.